A single T cell receptor (beta chain) is shown here with its context. The data originate from a study of blood T cell repertoires in COVID-19. Clones were sequenced by immunoSEQ multiplex PCR, and TCRdb holds only the in-frame ones, with some missing. The repertoire has about 160,000 clones, about 81% of them found once; the top ten carry about 11%. This TCR was recovered from a man in his 60s with active or convalescent COVID-19. Sequenced material: peripheral blood.

CDR3 nucleotide sequence: TGTGCCAGCAGTCCCAGGGGTGATCACAATCAGCCCCAGCATTTT. Encoded protein: CASSPRGDHNQPQHF. The chain combines TRBV6-5 with TRBJ1-5, with D perhaps TRBD1 (6 bases). The V and J ends lost 5 bases and 3 bases respectively, with 14 bases between them. The CDR3 totals 15 residues. CDR1 and CDR2 from the germline V gene are MNHEY and SVGAGI.